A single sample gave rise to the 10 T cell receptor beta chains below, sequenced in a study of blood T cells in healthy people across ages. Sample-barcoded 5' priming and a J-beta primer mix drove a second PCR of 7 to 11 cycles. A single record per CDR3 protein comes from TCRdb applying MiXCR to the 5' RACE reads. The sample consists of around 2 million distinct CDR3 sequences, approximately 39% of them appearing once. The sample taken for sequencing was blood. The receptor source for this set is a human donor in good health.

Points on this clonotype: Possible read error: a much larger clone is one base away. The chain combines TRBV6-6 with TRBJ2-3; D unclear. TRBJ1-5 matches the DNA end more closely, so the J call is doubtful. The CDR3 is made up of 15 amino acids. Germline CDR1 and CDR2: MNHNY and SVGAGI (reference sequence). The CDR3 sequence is CASSYRNLITDTQHF. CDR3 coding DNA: TGTGCCAGCAGTTACCGTAACCTTATCACAGATACGCAGCATTTT.

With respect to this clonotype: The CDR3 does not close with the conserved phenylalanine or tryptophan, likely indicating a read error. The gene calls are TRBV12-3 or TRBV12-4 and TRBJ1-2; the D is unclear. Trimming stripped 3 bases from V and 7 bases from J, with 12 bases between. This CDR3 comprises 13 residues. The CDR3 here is CASSFRQDRGYTY. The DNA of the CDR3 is TGTGCCAGCAGTTTCCGGCAGGATCGTGGCTACACCTAC.

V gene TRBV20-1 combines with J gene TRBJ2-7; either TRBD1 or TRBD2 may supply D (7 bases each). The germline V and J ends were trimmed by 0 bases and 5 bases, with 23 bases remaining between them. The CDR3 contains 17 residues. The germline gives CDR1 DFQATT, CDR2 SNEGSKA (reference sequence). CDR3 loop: CSARDSKESGDSHEQYF. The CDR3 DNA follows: TGCAGTGCTAGAGATTCAAAGGAGAGCGGGGACAGCCACGAGCAGTACTTC.

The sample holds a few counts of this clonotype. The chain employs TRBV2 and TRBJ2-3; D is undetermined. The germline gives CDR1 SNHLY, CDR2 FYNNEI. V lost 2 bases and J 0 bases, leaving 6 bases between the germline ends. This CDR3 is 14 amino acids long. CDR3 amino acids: CASSELLSTDTQYF. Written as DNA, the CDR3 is TGTGCCAGCAGTGAACTACTTAGCACAGATACGCAGTATTTT.

The CDR3 loop reads CASSFPGQAPNEQFF. The CDR3 region has the DNA TGTGCCAGCAGCTTTCCGGGACAGGCGCCAAATGAGCAGTTCTTC. The chain has TRBV5-6 and TRBJ2-1; 8 nucleotides align to TRBD1. The germline V gene has CDR1 SGHDT and CDR2 YYEEEE. With V trimmed by 2 bases and J by 7 bases, 8 bases remained unmatched. CDR3 length: 15 amino acids.

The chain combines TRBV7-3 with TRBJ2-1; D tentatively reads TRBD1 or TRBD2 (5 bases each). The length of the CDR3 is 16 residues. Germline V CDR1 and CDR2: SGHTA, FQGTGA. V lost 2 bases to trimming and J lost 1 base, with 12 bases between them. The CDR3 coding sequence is TGTGCCAGCAGCTTAGACTGGGGCGGGTCCTACAATGAGCAGTTCTTC. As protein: CASSLDWGGSYNEQFF.

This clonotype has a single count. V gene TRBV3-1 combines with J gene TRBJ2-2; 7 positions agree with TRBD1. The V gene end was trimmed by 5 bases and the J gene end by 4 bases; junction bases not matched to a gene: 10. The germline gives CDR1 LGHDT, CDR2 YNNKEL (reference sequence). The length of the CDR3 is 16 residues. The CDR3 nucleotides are TGTGCCAGCAGCTACCATTCCGGGACAGCCACCGGGGAGCTGTTTTTT. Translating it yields CASSYHSGTATGELFF.

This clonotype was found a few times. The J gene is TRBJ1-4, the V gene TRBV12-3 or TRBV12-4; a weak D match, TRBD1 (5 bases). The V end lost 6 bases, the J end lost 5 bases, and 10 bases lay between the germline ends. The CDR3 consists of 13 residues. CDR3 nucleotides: TGTGCCAGCAGACGACGGACAAATGAAAAACTGTTTTTT. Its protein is CASRRRTNEKLFF.

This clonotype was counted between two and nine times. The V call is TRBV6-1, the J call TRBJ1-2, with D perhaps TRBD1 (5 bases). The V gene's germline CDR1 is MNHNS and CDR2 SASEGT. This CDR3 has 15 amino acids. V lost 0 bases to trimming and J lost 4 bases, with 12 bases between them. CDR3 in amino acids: CASSEALRDAYGYTF. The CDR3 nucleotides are TGTGCCAGCAGTGAAGCGCTCCGGGACGCCTATGGCTACACCTTC.

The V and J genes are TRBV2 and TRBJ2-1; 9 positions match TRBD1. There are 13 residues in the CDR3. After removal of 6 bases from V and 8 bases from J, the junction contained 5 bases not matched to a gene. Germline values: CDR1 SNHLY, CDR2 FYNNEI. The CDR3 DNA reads TGTGCCAGCAGGGGACAGGGTACTCATGAGCAGTTCTTC. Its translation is CASRGQGTHEQFF.